This T cell receptor (beta chain) is drawn from a study of T cells in Graves' hyperthyroidism and ophthalmopathy. Points from the study as a whole: Among thyroid clonotypes expanded above 0.001, most also appeared in blood. Ophthalmopathy prediction by the model preceded onset by a median approximately 5.9 months.

There were TCR beta CDR3 regions amplified from RNA transcripts. HTBI primers were used for first-round RT-PCR of the TCR CDR3. TCRdb fed the multiplex PCR reads into MiXCR, producing one record per CDR3 protein. The profile shows 750,000 to 900,000 distinct CDR3 sequences, roughly 40% of them singletons. The CDR3 loop spans 14 amino acids. From germline, CDR1 is SEHNR and CDR2 FQNEAQ (reference sequence). Trimming removed 8 bases at V and 1 base at J, with 14 bases between. This clonotype occurred a few times. Its antigen remains unidentified. Hyperthyroidism patients were newly diagnosed, had disease duration under 2 months, and were aged 18 to 65 years. Exclusion criteria comprised uncontrolled infection, other autoimmune disease, pregnancy or lactation.

This chain connects TRBV7-9 to TRBJ1-1; the D gene is possibly TRBD1 (5 bases). Sequenced material: blood. The TCR was taken from a young man with Graves' hyperthyroidism. The CDR3: CASPPSGENTEAFF. The CDR3, as DNA: TGTGCCAGCCCCCCTTCGGGGGAGAACACTGAAGCTTTCTTT.